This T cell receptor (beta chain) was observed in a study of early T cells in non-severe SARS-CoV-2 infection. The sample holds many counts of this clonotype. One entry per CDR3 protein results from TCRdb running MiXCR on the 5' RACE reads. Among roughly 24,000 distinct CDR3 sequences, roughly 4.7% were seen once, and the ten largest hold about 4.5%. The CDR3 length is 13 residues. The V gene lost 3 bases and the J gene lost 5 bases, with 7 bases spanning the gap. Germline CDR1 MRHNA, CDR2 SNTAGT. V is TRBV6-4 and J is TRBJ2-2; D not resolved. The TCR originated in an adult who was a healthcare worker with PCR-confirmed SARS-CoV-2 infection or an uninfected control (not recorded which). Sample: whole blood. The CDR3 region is CASSETSTGELFF. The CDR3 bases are TGTGCCAGCAGTGAAACATCGACCGGGGAGCTGTTTTTT.